Here is one T cell receptor beta chain with its context. The antigen is unknown. The CDR3 covers 15 residues. Between the trimmed V and J ends, which lost 1 base and 7 bases, there was a span of 14 bases. The germline V gene has CDR1 SGHTS and CDR2 YDEGEE. This record comes from a study of T cell responses to AZD1222 COVID-19 vaccine. Doses given second, at about 4 or about 12 weeks, were pooled. Some clones are missing from TCRdb's copy, which holds only in-frame ones; the method was immunoSEQ multiplex PCR. The sample shows around 150,000 clones, 85% to 90% of them seen only once. Overall study findings and caveats: When two AZD1222 doses had been given, Spike-specific TCR breadth and depth rose. Across the whole spike, CD4 TCRs peaked at regions 160-218 and 743-854.

The clonotype originates from an adult who received the AZD1222 COVID-19 vaccine. The V call is TRBV5-8, the J call TRBJ2-2; perhaps TRBD1 as D (6 bases). The material was peripheral blood, obtained 28 days after the second AZD1222 dose. The CDR3 region has the DNA TGTGCCAGCAGCTTGCAGGGGAGAAGAATCGGGGAGCTGTTTTTT. Residues: CASSLQGRRIGELFF.